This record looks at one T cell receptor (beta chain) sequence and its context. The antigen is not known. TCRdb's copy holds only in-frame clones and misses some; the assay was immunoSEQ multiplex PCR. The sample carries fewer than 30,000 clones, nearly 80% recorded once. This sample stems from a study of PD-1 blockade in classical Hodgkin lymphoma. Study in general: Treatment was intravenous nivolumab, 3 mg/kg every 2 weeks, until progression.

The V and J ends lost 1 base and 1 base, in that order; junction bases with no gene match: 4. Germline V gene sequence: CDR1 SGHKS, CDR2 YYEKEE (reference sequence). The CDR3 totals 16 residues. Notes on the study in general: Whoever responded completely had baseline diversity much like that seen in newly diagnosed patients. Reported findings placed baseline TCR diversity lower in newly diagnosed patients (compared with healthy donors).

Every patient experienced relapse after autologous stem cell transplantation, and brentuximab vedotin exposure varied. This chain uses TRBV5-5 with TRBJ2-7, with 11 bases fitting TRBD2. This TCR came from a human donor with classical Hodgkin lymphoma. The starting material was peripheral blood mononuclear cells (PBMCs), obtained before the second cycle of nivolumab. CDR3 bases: TGTGCCAGCAGCTTGAGACTAGCGGGGACATCCTACGAGCAGTACTTC. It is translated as CASSLRLAGTSYEQYF.